These 6 T cell receptor beta chains came from one sample sequenced in a study of blood T cell repertoires in COVID-19. Assay used: immunoSEQ multiplex PCR; TCRdb lists only in-frame clones, some missing. The sample carries some 150,000 clones, about four fifths recorded once. Specimen: PBMCs or T cells enriched from blood (not recorded which). Receptors originate from a woman between 50 and 59 years old who had been exposed to COVID-19.

This chain joins TRBV19 and TRBJ2-7, with 8 positions matching TRBD1. Germline V lookup: CDR1 LNHDA, CDR2 SQIVND (reference sequence). This CDR3 has 13 residues. J gave up 2 bases and V 8 bases, and 5 bases lay outside the gene matches. In nucleotides, the CDR3 is TGTGCCAGTCAAGGACAGGGCCCCTACGAGCAGTACTTC. Amino acid sequence: CASQGQGPYEQYF.

The chain carries TRBV27 and TRBJ1-6, with 8 bases lining up with TRBD1. Germline values: CDR1 MNHEY, CDR2 SMNVEV (reference sequence). V lost 4 bases, J lost 10 bases, and 3 bases stayed unmatched. CDR3 length: 13 amino acids. The CDR3 region is CASSSDRVSPLHF. Here the CDR3 DNA reads TGTGCCAGCAGTTCGGACAGGGTCTCACCCCTCCACTTT.

This chain joins TRBV18 and TRBJ1-1; weak D call: TRBD1 (5 bases). The ends were cut back, 3 bases at V and 3 bases at J, with 14 bases in the middle. CDR1 is KGHSH and CDR2 is LQKENI in the germline V gene. The CDR3 contains 15 residues. The chain's CDR3 is CASSPLGGADTEAFF. DNA of the CDR3: TGTGCCAGCTCACCCCTCGGTGGGGCGGACACTGAAGCTTTCTTT.

The CDR3 bases are TGTGCCAGCAGTTACTTGCGGGGAGTTAGCACAGATACGCAGTATTTT. It yields the protein CASSYLRGVSTDTQYF. This chain uses TRBV6-2 or TRBV6-3 with TRBJ2-3, with D tentatively TRBD2 (6 bases). Trimming took 1 base from V and 0 from J, leaving 11 bases between them. CDR3 size: 16 residues. CDR1 and CDR2 from the germline V gene are MNHEY and SVGEGT.

The chain is built from TRBV5-5 and TRBJ1-1, with D possibly matching TRBD1 (6 bases). The CDR3 covers 15 residues. Per germline, CDR1 SGHKS and CDR2 YYEKEE (reference sequence). Trimming removed 0 bases at V and 0 bases at J, with 9 bases between. CDR3: CASSLVGAMNTEAFF. CDR3 sequence (DNA): TGTGCCAGCAGCTTGGTGGGGGCGATGAACACTGAAGCTTTCTTT.

This chain uses TRBV7-9 with TRBJ2-1; 12 nucleotides align to TRBD2. Unmatched junction bases numbered 7, after V lost 5 bases and J lost 5 bases. The CDR3 is 16 amino acids. The V gene's germline CDR1 is SEHNR and CDR2 FQNEAQ (reference sequence). CDR3 sequence reads: CASSRRRLAGDNEQFF. CDR3 sequence (DNA): TGTGCCAGCAGCCGACGTCGACTAGCGGGGGACAATGAGCAGTTCTTC.